Sequencing of this T cell receptor (beta chain) was carried out in a study of shared T cell receptors in the human thymus. The repertoire was sequenced with immunoSEQ multiplex PCR; TCRdb's copy has only in-frame clones and lacks some. Of some 720,000 clones in the sample, more than 75% were seen once. These same records also appear under a second study, on human thymus T cells.

The TCR was taken from a boy younger than two with a congenital heart defect. Sequencing was carried out using thymocytes.

The CDR3 DNA sequence: TGTGCCAGCGAGCGGTTCTCCTACAATGAGCAGTTCTTC. Protein sequence: CASERFSYNEQFF. The rearrangement joins TRBV28 to TRBJ2-1, with a tentative D call TRBD2 (5 bases). The CDR3 sequence is 13 residues long. The germline gives CDR1 MDHEN, CDR2 SYDVKM. Trimming took 8 bases from V and 0 from J, leaving 8 bases between them. Using reference TRBV28 and TRBJ2-1 for the parts outside the CDR3, the full variable domain is DVKVTQSSRYLVKRTGEKVFLECVQDMDHENMFWYRQDPGLGLRLIYFSYDVKMKEKGDIPEGYSVSREKKERFSLILESASTNQTSMYLCASERFSYNEQFFGPGTRLTVL.